The text below deals with one TCR beta chain. Its specificity is not known. This entry belongs to a study of shared clonotypes between healthy human individuals. Splitting of CD4+ cells produced CD45RA+ naive and CD45RA-negative memory subsets. The germline V gene encodes CDR1 SGHTA and CDR2 FQGTGA. This CDR3 spans 16 amino acids. Deletions cut 4 bases from V and 5 bases from J, with 18 bases between. Study-level findings and limits: Naive CD4 clonotypes overlapped across a handful of donors at 4.5% to 5.5%.

At a deep level, the assay was run. Assay used: immunoSEQ multiplex PCR; TCRdb lists only in-frame clones, some missing. Found here are 2.3 million or so clones, 93% of them singletons; the top ten hold roughly 0.36%. The sequence was collected from a man between 18 and 29 years old in good health. Some clones in this sample may be carry-over from other donors' samples. What was sequenced was naive CD4+ T cells from PBMCs. Subset of the sample: CD45RA+ positively selected. The rearrangement links TRBV7-3 to TRBJ2-1; D gene unclear. The CDR3, as DNA: TGTGCCAGCAGCTCCTCTCTTCCGGGTCCAAACAATGAGCAGTTCTTC. Amino acid sequence: CASSSSLPGPNNEQFF.